This TCR beta chain was identified in a study of blood T cell repertoires in COVID-19 (TCRdb year 2020). With regard to the full study: Samples covering the acute and convalescent phases of COVID-19 were provided by collaborators in the United States, Italy and Spain. The repertoires were released in a freely available public database intended as a resource for research on the immune response to SARS-CoV-2. Sample metadata almost always included a de-identified subject ID, COVID-19 status, age in years and sex. Where available, HLA class I and class II types were taken from metadata supplied by the sample provider and were not determined by assay-based typing. The dataset comprised deeply sampled blood TCRbeta repertoires from subjects exposed to, actively infected with, or recovered from COVID-19. The prospective study material was composed of cDNA or gDNA derived from T cells, B-cell-depleted T cells, or PBMCs. Samples were obtained from the ongoing ImmuneRACE study (first 160 participants) and from 1,254 subjects provided by 6 global collaborators.

In Seattle, one collaborating source enrolled patients while the infection was active and tracked those patients longitudinally over the course of disease. Each collaborating institution followed its own protocols to collect whole blood in K2EDTA tubes. For TCRbeta analysis, collaborators shipped samples in one of three forms: frozen whole blood, isolated PBMCs, or DNA extracted from either of those sample types. A note on this clone: Its antigen target is currently unknown. Base qualities are not at hand, and no much larger clone is one base apart.

Points the paper makes about the study in general: The amount of clinical and demographic metadata varied by source and participant and was provided uncurated.

The immunoSEQ Assay, a bias-controlled multiplex PCR, was used to amplify TCRbeta CDR3 regions from genomic DNA. For the original study's pipeline: The number of nucleated cells in each sample was estimated from the amplification of reference gene primers within the assay. To quantify the absolute abundance of each unique TCRbeta CDR3 rearrangement, sequence reads were collapsed and filtered. For each sample, productive Simpson clonality was calculated as the square root of Simpson's diversity index across productive rearrangements. The source is immuneACCESS, and TCRdb retained only in-frame sequences with V and J called. Part of the clones is not carried over; for the studies checked, unresolved V genes explain less than half of this, and the remainder is unexplained. The V and J calls and clone size were taken over from that table, and D and trimming were inferred from the DNA. In all, the sample holds fewer than 350,000 clones, and over 80% of those were seen once. Roughly a tenth of the sample belongs to the ten largest clones.

Reading the germline V gene gives CDR1 MDHEN and CDR2 SYDVKM. For this chain, trimming is 0 bases at the V end and 2 bases at the J end, and the number of junction bases without a gene match is 1. The CDR3 goes from the cysteine to the phenylalanine over 15 residues. The CDR3 DNA has 45 bases and is translated from base 1. The sequence derives from a man aged 25 to 40 with COVID-19, enrolled during active disease. The receptor chain draws on TRBV28 and TRBJ2-5, with TRBD1 identical over 9 junction bases. Sequencing used peripheral blood. The base sequence is TGTGCCAGCAGTTTATGGACAGGGGGTCAAGAGACCCAGTACTTC. This encodes CASSLWTGGQETQYF. Outside the CDR3, residues come from the reference TRBV28 and TRBJ2-5 proteins, so the full variable domain is: DVKVTQSSRYLVKRTGEKVFLECVQDMDHENMFWYRQDPGLGLRLIYFSYDVKMKEKGDIPEGYSVSREKKERFSLILESASTNQTSMYLCASSLWTGGQETQYFGPGTRLLVL.